The 8 T cell receptor beta chains below were found in one sample sequenced in a study of blood T cell repertoires in COVID-19. Clones were sequenced by immunoSEQ multiplex PCR, and TCRdb holds only the in-frame ones, with some missing. The repertoire includes about 240,000 clones, more than 75% of them detected once, and less than 4% sits in the top ten. The sequenced sample consisted of PBMCs or T cells enriched from blood (not recorded which). The receptor set was obtained from a woman in her thirties or forties with acute COVID-19.

With respect to this clone: The same CDR3 is also encoded by other DNA sequences in this sample. V usage is TRBV5-1 and J usage is TRBJ2-2; D call uncertain. From germline, CDR1 is SGHRS and CDR2 YFSETQ. This CDR3 has 14 residues. V lost 0 bases and J 2 bases, leaving 5 bases between the germline ends. The CDR3 DNA follows: TGCGCCAGCAGCTTGGGTCTAAACACCGGGGAGCTGTTTTTT. Translating it yields CASSLGLNTGELFF.

This clone was recorded once. This rearrangement joins TRBV5-4 to TRBJ1-2; TRBD1 matches 8 bases. The CDR3 spans 13 residues. Germline loops: CDR1 SGHNT, CDR2 YYREEE (reference sequence). V lost 1 base to trimming and J lost 8 bases; unmatched junction nucleotides: 4. The CDR3: CASSLIQGDGYTF. CDR3 nucleotide sequence: TGTGCCAGCAGCTTGATACAGGGGGACGGCTACACCTTC.

The chain combines TRBV9 with TRBJ2-7; 8 nucleotides match TRBD2. CDR1 SGDLS and CDR2 YYNGEE come from the germline V gene. This CDR3 has 14 amino acids. With 0 bases clipped from V and 3 bases from J, the junction kept 2 bases outside the gene matches. CDR3 nucleotides: TGTGCCAGCAGCGTAGCGGGAGGGGGCTACGAGCAGTACTTC. This sequence encodes CASSVAGGGYEQYF.

The gene calls are TRBV19 and TRBJ1-2; D uncertain. This CDR3 is 14 amino acids long. CDR1 is LNHDA, CDR2 SQIVND, per germline (reference sequence). Trimming shortened V by 3 bases and J by 5 bases, and 13 bases separated the two germline ends. The CDR3 bases are TGTGCCAGTAGTATCGCGTCCTCTGAATATGGCTACACCTTC. It is translated as CASSIASSEYGYTF.

V usage is TRBV7-6 and J usage is TRBJ1-1, with TRBD1 identical over 10 bases. The germline V gene has CDR1 SGHVS and CDR2 FNYEAQ. Trimming took 3 bases from V and 3 from J; bases not matched to a gene: 13. The CDR3 totals 18 residues. The CDR3 loop is CASSFGRHPGTGDTEAFF. The CDR3 DNA reads TGTGCCAGCAGCTTTGGGCGTCACCCTGGGACAGGGGACACTGAAGCTTTCTTT. Using reference TRBV7-6 and TRBJ1-1 for the parts outside the CDR3, the full variable domain is GAGVSQSPRYKVTKRGQDVALRCDPISGHVSLYWYRQALGQGPEFLTYFNYEAQQDKSGLPNDRFSAERPEGSISTLTIQRTEQRDSAMYRCASSFGRHPGTGDTEAFFGQGTRLTVV.

In its sample, this clone was seen once. The chain links TRBV30 to TRBJ1-1; 7 bases match TRBD1. The CDR3 sequence is 13 residues long. Looked up from germline, CDR1 is GTSNPN and CDR2 is SVGIG (reference sequence). Trimming removed 8 bases from V and 4 bases from J; junction bases left unmatched: 10. The CDR3 reads CATETGIGTEAFF. CDR3 coding DNA: TGTGCCACCGAGACAGGGATTGGCACTGAAGCTTTCTTT.

The CDR3 protein is CASSLDSGSKETQYF. The DNA of the CDR3 is TGTGCCAGCAGCTTAGATAGCGGGAGTAAGGAGACCCAGTACTTC. The chain joins TRBV7-9 to TRBJ2-5, with 9 bases matching TRBD2. Looked up from germline, CDR1 is SEHNR and CDR2 is FQNEAQ (reference sequence). The V gene end was trimmed by 1 base and the J gene end by 5 bases; junction bases not matched to a gene: 5. The CDR3 extends over 15 amino acids.

The V call is TRBV6-5, the J call TRBJ2-2; TRBD2 aligns across 8 bases. This CDR3 has 15 amino acids. V dropped 2 bases and J dropped 5; count of bases not matched to a gene: 4. Germline loops: CDR1 MNHEY, CDR2 SVGAGI. CDR3 sequence: CASSYNPGGTGELFF. Written as DNA, the CDR3 is TGTGCCAGCAGTTACAACCCGGGAGGGACCGGGGAGCTGTTTTTT.